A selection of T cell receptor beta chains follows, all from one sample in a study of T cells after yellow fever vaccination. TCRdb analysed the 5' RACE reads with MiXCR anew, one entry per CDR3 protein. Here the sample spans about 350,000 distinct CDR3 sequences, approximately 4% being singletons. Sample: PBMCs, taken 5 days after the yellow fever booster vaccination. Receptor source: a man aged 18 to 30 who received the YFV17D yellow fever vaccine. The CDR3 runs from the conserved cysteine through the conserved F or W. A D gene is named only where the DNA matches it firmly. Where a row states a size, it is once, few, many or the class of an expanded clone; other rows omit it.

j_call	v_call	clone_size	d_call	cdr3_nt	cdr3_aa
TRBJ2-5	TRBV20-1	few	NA	TGCAGTGCTAGAGATCGCACTTCTTTCGAGGAGACCCAGTACTTC	CSARDRTSFEETQYF
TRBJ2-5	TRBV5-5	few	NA	TGTGCCAGCAGCCGGCGTGGGGATCTACAAGAGACCCAGTACTTC	CASSRRGDLQETQYF
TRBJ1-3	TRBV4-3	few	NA	TGCGCCAGCAGTTCCGGGGGGTCTGGAAACACCATATATTTT	CASSSGGSGNTIYF
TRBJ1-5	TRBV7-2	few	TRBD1	TGTGCCAGCAGCCGGGGACAGGGACGTATTCAGCCCCAGCATTTT	CASSRGQGRIQPQHF
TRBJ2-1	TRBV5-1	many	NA	TGCGCCAGCAGCTTTGGTGGGGCAGCATACAATGAGCAGTTCTTC	CASSFGGAAYNEQFF
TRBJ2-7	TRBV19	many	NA	TGTGCCAGTAGTACCCTTTCGGGGTACGAGCAGTACTTC	CASSTLSGYEQYF
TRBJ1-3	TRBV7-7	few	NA	TGTGCTAGCAGCCAAGGCGGGGGATTCGGAAACACCATATATTTT	CASSQGGGFGNTIYF
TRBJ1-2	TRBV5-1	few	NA	TGCGCCAGCGGCGAGGACTATGGCTACACCTTC	CASGEDYGYTF
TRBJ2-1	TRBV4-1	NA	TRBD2	TGCGCCAGCAGCCAAGATAAGGGTAGCGCGGGGGTGAGGAATGAGCAGTTCTTC	CASSQDKGSAGVRNEQFF
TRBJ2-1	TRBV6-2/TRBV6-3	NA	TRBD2	TGTGCCAGCAGCGGAGTCGAGCGGGGGGGCGCGCACAATGAGCAGTTCTTC	CASSGVERGGAHNEQFF
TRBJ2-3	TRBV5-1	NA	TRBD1	TGCGCCAGCAGCTTGGGGACAGGCGCTAGCACAGATACGCAGTATTTT	CASSLGTGASTDTQYF
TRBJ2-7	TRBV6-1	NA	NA	TGTGCCAGCAGTGAAGACGGGGCGGGTGGATACTACGAGCAGTACTTC	CASSEDGAGGYYEQYF
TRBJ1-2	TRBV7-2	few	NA	TGTGCCAGCAGCTGGGGGGGGAGCGGCTACACCTTC	CASSWGGSGYTF
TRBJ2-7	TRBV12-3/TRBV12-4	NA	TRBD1	TGTGCCAGCGGGGAACAGGGGGCGGACGAGCAGTACTTC	CASGEQGADEQYF
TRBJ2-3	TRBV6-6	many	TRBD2	TGTGCCAGCAGGCTAGCGGGGGGCCCTTGGGGCACAGATACGCAGTATTTT	CASRLAGGPWGTDTQYF
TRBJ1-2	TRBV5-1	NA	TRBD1	TGCGCCAGCAGCTTGGAAGGCGGGCAGGGGGCTTCTGGCTACACCTTC	CASSLEGGQGASGYTF
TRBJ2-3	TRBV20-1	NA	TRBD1	TGCAGTGCCAAGACAGGGAGCACAGATACGGAGTATTTT	CSAKTGSTDTEYF
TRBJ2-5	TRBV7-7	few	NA	TGTGCCAGCCGTTTGGGGTCTACGAGTTGGGAGACCCAGTACTTC	CASRLGSTSWETQYF
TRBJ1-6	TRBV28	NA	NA	TGTGCCAGCAGTTCCCCAATCCGGACAGACTACAATTCACCCCTCCACTTT	CASSSPIRTDYNSPLHF
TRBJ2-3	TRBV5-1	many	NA	TGCGCCAGCAGCTTGGAGGGCTTGGTGGAGGATACGCAGTATTTT	CASSLEGLVEDTQYF
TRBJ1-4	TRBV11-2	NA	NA	TGTGCCAGCAGCTTTCTGGGGGAGACTAATGAAAAACTGTTTTTT	CASSFLGETNEKLFF
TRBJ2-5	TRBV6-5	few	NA	TGTGCCAGCAGGATTCGGGAGATGGAGACCCAGTACTTC	CASRIREMETQYF
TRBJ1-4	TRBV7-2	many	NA	TGTGCCAGCAGCCTGAGACAGTCTAATGAAAAACTGTTTTTT	CASSLRQSNEKLFF
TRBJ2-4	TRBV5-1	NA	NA	TGCGCCAGCAGCCTTTCGTCACTAGCCAAAAACATTCAGTACTTC	CASSLSSLAKNIQYF
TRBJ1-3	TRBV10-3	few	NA	TGTGCCGCCTACCCAGGGGCTGGAAACACCATATATTTT	CAAYPGAGNTIYF
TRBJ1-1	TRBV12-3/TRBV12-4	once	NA	TGTGCCAGCAGTCTGACGGTGAGAGGGACTGAAGCTTTCTTT	CASSLTVRGTEAFF
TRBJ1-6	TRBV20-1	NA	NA	TGCAGTGCTCCGCCCGCGGCGGGGAATTCACCCCTCCACTTT	CSAPPAAGNSPLHF
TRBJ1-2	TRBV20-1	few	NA	TGCAGTGCTAGGAAATTCGACCGAGATAACTATGGCTACACCTTC	CSARKFDRDNYGYTF
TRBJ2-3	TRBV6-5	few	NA	TGTGCCAGCAGTTACCTCCAGACGAGGACAGATACGCAGTATTTT	CASSYLQTRTDTQYF
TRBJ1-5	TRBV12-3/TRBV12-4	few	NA	TGTGCCAGCAGTTCGGCAGGGCCGCGGCCCCAGCATTTT	CASSSAGPRPQHF
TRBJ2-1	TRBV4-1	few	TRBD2	TGCGCCAGCAGCCGACTAGCGGGGGGGCCCTACAATGAGCAGTTCTTC	CASSRLAGGPYNEQFF
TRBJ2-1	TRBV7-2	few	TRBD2	TGTGCCAGCAGCTCAGGACTAGCCGGTGAGCAGTTCTTC	CASSSGLAGEQFF
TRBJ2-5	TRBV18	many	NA	TGTGCCAGCTCACCGAATCCGGGACGGGCACAAGGGACCCAGTACTTC	CASSPNPGRAQGTQYF
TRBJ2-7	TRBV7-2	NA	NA	TGTGCCAGCAGCTTGACCGGGGCATCCGACGAGCAGTACTTC	CASSLTGASDEQYF
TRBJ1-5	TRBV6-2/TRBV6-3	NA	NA	TGTGCCAGCAGTTATGTCGTGGGGGTCCTCAATCAGCCCCAGCATTTT	CASSYVVGVLNQPQHF
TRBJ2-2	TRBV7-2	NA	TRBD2	TGTGCCAGCAGCCCCAGGACTAGAGGTTCGGGCACCGGGGAGCTGTTTTTT	CASSPRTRGSGTGELFF
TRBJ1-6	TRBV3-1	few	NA	TGTGCCAGCAGCCACATAAAGGATTCACCCCTCCACTTT	CASSHIKDSPLHF
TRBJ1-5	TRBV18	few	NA	TGTGCCAGCTCATCACGGGACATCAATCAGCCCCAGCATTTT	CASSSRDINQPQHF
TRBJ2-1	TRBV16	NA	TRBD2	TGTGCCAGCAGCCAAGAGCGGGGGGGCCCGAATGAGCAGTTCTTC	CASSQERGGPNEQFF
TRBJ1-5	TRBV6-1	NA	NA	TGTGCCAGCGGGGGCCACGGGAGGGATCAGCCCCAGCATTTT	CASGGHGRDQPQHF
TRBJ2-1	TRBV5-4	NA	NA	TGTGCCAGCACCTACCCGGGGACAAATGAGCAGTTCTTC	CASTYPGTNEQFF
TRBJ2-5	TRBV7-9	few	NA	TGTGCCAGCAGCCTCGGCGAGATAGCGGCTACCGTATACCAAGAGACCCAGTACTTC	CASSLGEIAATVYQETQYF
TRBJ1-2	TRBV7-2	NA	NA	TGTGCCAGCAGCTCGAAAACAGGGTTCCGTGGCTACACCTTC	CASSSKTGFRGYTF
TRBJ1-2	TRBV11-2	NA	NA	TGTGCCAGCAGCCCCCGTCGGACTAACTATGGCTACACCTTC	CASSPRRTNYGYTF
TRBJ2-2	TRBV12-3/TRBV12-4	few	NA	TGTGCCAGCAGCCCCCTTTTGCGGGAGCTGTTTTTT	CASSPLLRELFF
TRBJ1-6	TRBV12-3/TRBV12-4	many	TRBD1	TGTGCCAGCAGTTTGGACAGGGAGGCTTCACCCCTCCACTTT	CASSLDREASPLHF
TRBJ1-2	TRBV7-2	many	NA	TGTGCCAGCAGCTTAGCGGGTTACTATGGCTACACCTTC	CASSLAGYYGYTF
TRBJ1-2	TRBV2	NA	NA	TGTGCCAGCTTGTGGGGCGACTATGGCTACACCTTC	CASLWGDYGYTF
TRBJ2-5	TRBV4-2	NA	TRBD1	TGTGCCAGCAGCCAAACAGGACAGGGTCAAGAGACCCAGTACTTC	CASSQTGQGQETQYF
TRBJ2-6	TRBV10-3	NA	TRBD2	TGTGCCATCAGCGGGACTAGCGGGGCTGGGGCCAACGTCCTGACTTTC	CAISGTSGAGANVLTF